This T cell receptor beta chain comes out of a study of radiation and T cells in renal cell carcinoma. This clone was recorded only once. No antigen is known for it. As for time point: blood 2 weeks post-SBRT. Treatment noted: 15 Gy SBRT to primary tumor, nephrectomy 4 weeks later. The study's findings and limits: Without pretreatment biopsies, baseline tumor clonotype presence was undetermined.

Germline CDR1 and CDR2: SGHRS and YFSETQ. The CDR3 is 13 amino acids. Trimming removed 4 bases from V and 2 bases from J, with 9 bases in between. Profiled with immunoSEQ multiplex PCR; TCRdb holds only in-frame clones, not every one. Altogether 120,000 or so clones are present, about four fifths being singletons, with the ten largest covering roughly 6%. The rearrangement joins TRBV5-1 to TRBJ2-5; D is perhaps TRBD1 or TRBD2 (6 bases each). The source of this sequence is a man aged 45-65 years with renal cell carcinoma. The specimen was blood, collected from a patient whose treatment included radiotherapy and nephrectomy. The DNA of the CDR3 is TGCGCCAGCAGCGGAGGGGGACAAGAGACCCAGTACTTC. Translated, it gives CASSGGGQETQYF.